This is a list of T cell receptor beta chains from one sample in a study of T cells in Graves' hyperthyroidism and ophthalmopathy. TCRdb ran MiXCR on the multiplex PCR reads and lists one entry per CDR3 protein. Among 250,000 to 300,000 distinct CDR3 sequences listed, roughly an eighth were seen once. Sequenced input: blood. The receptor source for this set is a woman aged 40-49 years with Graves' hyperthyroidism. Both conserved end residues are part of each CDR3. D genes are given only for firm matches. Part of the rows lack a size; the others show once, few, many or a class for expanded clones.

clone_size d_call j_call v_call cdr3_nt cdr3_aa
many TRBD2 TRBJ2-3 TRBV20-1 TGCAGTGCTTATAGCGGGAGTCGGACAGATACGCAGTATTTT CSAYSGSRTDTQYF
many - TRBJ1-2 TRBV28 TGTGCCAGCAGTCCCGGGACCCGGCGATATGGCTACACCTTC CASSPGTRRYGYTF
many - TRBJ1-6 TRBV4-1 TGCGCCAGCAGCCAAGACCGGGGGGACTCACCCCTCCACTTT CASSQDRGDSPLHF
few - TRBJ1-3 TRBV3-1 TGTGCCAGCAGCCATCCCACAGGGAGCTCTGGAAACACCATATATTTT CASSHPTGSSGNTIYF
many - TRBJ2-5 TRBV12-3/TRBV12-4 TGTGCCAGCAGTCCTTCCGTGGGGGGAAACCAAGAGACCCAGTACTTC CASSPSVGGNQETQYF
- - TRBJ1-1 TRBV18 TGTGCCAGCTCTCCGGACGTGGTGAACACTGAAGCTTTCTTT CASSPDVVNTEAFF
many - TRBJ2-3 TRBV12-5 TGTGCTAGTGGTTTGGTCGTCGGACGTGACACAGATACGCAGTATTTT CASGLVVGRDTDTQYF
few TRBD2 TRBJ2-7 TRBV20-1 TGCAGTGGAGTGAAAACTAGCGGGAGAGGCGAGCAGTACTTC CSGVKTSGRGEQYF
- - TRBJ1-4 TRBV6-5 TGTGCCAGCAGTTCACTTCTGGCTGAAAAACTGTTTTTT CASSSLLAEKLFF
many - TRBJ2-1 TRBV7-9 TGTGCCAGCAGCCACCTCGAAAATGAGCAGTTCTTC CASSHLENEQFF
many TRBD1 TRBJ2-5 TRBV7-9 TGTGCCAGCAGCTCGGAGACAGGGCGAGGGGAGACCCAGTACTTC CASSSETGRGETQYF
many TRBD2 TRBJ2-7 TRBV28 TGTGCCAGCAGTGTCGTTTCTAGCGGGAGTTACGAGCAGTACTTC CASSVVSSGSYEQYF
many - TRBJ1-2 TRBV19 TGTGCCAGTAGGGGAACCAGCTATGGCTACACCTTC CASRGTSYGYTF
- - TRBJ1-6 TRBV9 TGTGCCAGCAGCACCTCAGCCAGGGTAGGGTCACCCCTCCACTTT CASSTSARVGSPLHF
many - TRBJ2-1 TRBV20-1 TGCAGTGCTAGACCGGGGGCGGTTTACAATGAGCAGTTCTTC CSARPGAVYNEQFF
- - TRBJ2-7 TRBV7-9 TGTGCCAGCAGCTTAGGGGGACAAGCATCCTGCGAGCAGTACTTC CASSLGGQASCEQYF
many TRBD2 TRBJ2-7 TRBV11-2 TGTGCCAGCAGCTTTCTAGCGGGAGAGGGGTCCTACGAGCAGTACTTC CASSFLAGEGSYEQYF
many TRBD2 TRBJ2-3 TRBV27 TGTGCCAGCAGTTCCTTAGGCCCTAGCGGGAGAACAGATACGCAGTATTTT CASSSLGPSGRTDTQYF
many TRBD1 TRBJ2-5 TRBV11-2 TGTGCCAGCAGCTCCCAGGGGGCGGAGACCCAGTACTTC CASSSQGAETQYF
- TRBD2 TRBJ2-3 TRBV28 TGTGCCAGCAGTAGAATGGGACTAGCGGGCACAGATACGCAGTATTTT CASSRMGLAGTDTQYF
many TRBD1 TRBJ2-7 TRBV28 TGTGCCAGCAGTTTACCGGGACAGGGTTCCTACGAGCAGTACTTC CASSLPGQGSYEQYF
many TRBD2 TRBJ2-5 TRBV29-1 TGCAGCGGATCCGGGACTAGAATCTCACATGCAGAGACCCAGTACTTC CSGSGTRISHAETQYF
many - TRBJ1-1 TRBV2 TGTGCCAGCAGCCCGCTGGCGGGTATGAACACTGAAGCTTTCTTT CASSPLAGMNTEAFF
once - TRBJ1-2 TRBV28 TGTGCAGGGAGGGGCACCGGGACACGGCAGGGCTACACCTTC CAGRGTGTRQGYTF
many TRBD2 TRBJ2-3 TRBV29-1 TGCAGCGTTGTCCCGACTCGAAGTAGCGGGAGGCCTTGGGGTACGCAGTATTTT CSVVPTRSSGRPWGTQYF
many - TRBJ2-2 TRBV12-3/TRBV12-4 TGTGCCAGCAGTTCCCAAGGAGGGACGAACACCGGGGAGCTGTTTTTT CASSSQGGTNTGELFF